The TCR beta chain described here comes from a study of human T cells and chemical hapten exposure. By sample fraction, this clonotype is medium-sized (0.01 to 0.1%). Its target is unknown. Library construction involved attaching unique molecular identifiers to individual cDNA molecules, which allowed quantitative, reproducible TCR counting. Per the study methods: Between about 23,224 and 700,000 TCRs appeared in each sample, and the median stood at around 92,000. TCRdb reprocessed the RACE reads with MiXCR, giving one entry per CDR3 protein. The V and J calls and clone size are TCRdb's, not the authors'. The table lists some 38,000 distinct CDR3 sequences, around 6.8% of them singletons. Time point here: patch test 1, 2 weeks after DPC sensitization. The treatment here: therapeutic diphenylcyclopropenone sensitization with weekly scalp DPC. It was unfractionated whole blood from which total RNA was extracted.

Study-wide points: DPC sensitization produced no change in TCRs with frequency above 1 in 1000. Having alopecia, the donors may differ immunologically from healthy people.

CDR3 length: 13 amino acids. Germline values: CDR1 SEHNR, CDR2 FQNEAQ (reference sequence). Trimming left V 1 base short and J 1 base short, with 5 bases between. The source was whole blood, collected in connection with sensitization to the hapten diphenylcyclopropenone (DPC). The chain combines TRBV7-9 with TRBJ2-7; D gene unclear. The TCR was taken from a woman aged 25 to 39 with alopecia areata. Some clones in this sample may be carry-over from other donors' samples. The CDR3 spells CASSLVVSYEQYF. The CDR3 region has the DNA TGTGCCAGCAGCTTAGTTGTGTCCTACGAGCAGTACTTC.